Listed below are T cell receptor beta chains from one sample, sequenced in a study of shared clonotypes between healthy human individuals. Data came from immunoSEQ multiplex PCR; TCRdb stores just in-frame clones and leaves some out. The data contain more than 600,000 clones, about 91% of them singletons. The sample comprised naive CD8+ T cells sorted from blood. These receptors were collected from a man aged 25 to 40 in good health. Both conserved end residues are part of each CDR3. A D gene is named only where the DNA matches it firmly. The size field is filled for only some rows; it gives once, few, many or a size class.

NA	NA	TRBV30	TRBJ1-1	TGTGCCTGGAGTACCGGGATAATGAACACTGAAGCTTTCTTT	CAWSTGIMNTEAFF
NA	TRBD2	TRBV29-1	TRBJ2-1	TGCAGCGTTGTTGCGGGACTAACTAATGAGCAGTTCTTC	CSVVAGLTNEQFF
NA	NA	TRBV2	TRBJ2-7	TGTGCCAGCAGTGGTGGTTTTGGGGGACCCTCCTACGAGCAGTACTTC	CASSGGFGGPSYEQYF
NA	NA	TRBV11-2	TRBJ2-5	TGTGCCAGCAGCTTGTGGCAACAAGAGACCCAGTACTTC	CASSLWQQETQYF
once	TRBD2	TRBV28	TRBJ2-1	TGTGCCAGCACCCCGATAGCGGGAGAGCGCGGGGGACGGCAGTTCTTC	CASTPIAGERGGRQFF
NA	NA	TRBV5-1	TRBJ2-5	TGCGCCAGCGCCCACAGGCCAAATGACGAGACCCAGTACTTC	CASAHRPNDETQYF
NA	NA	TRBV4-1	TRBJ2-7	TGCGCCAGCAGCCAACCCGCGGTCTCCTACGAGCAGTACTTC	CASSQPAVSYEQYF
NA	TRBD2	TRBV28	TRBJ2-1	TGTGCCAGCAGTTTTGAACTAGCGGGAGATAATGAGCAGTTCTTC	CASSFELAGDNEQFF
NA	TRBD2	TRBV4-1	TRBJ2-1	TGCGCCAGCAGCCTTAGTCTAGCGGGGAACAATGAGCAGTTCTTC	CASSLSLAGNNEQFF
NA	NA	TRBV7-9	TRBJ2-5	TGTGCCAGCAGCCCGCCGGCACTAGAAGGCGAGACCCAGTACTTC	CASSPPALEGETQYF
NA	NA	TRBV4-3	TRBJ1-1	TGCGCCAGCAGCCAAGATATGATCGGCACTGAAGCTTTCTTT	CASSQDMIGTEAFF
NA	TRBD1	TRBV15	TRBJ2-1	TGTGCCACCAGCTACAGGGGCAATGAGCAGTTCTTC	CATSYRGNEQFF
NA	NA	TRBV28	TRBJ2-7	TGTGCCAGCGCCATTGGGTCACCTGGGGTATACGAGCAGTACTTC	CASAIGSPGVYEQYF
NA	NA	TRBV28	TRBJ2-7	TGTGCCACCCAGGGTCGGGACACCTACGAGCAGTACTTC	CATQGRDTYEQYF
NA	NA	TRBV6-1	TRBJ2-7	TGTGCCAGCAGTGACAGGTTCTTGTACGAGCAGTACTTC	CASSDRFLYEQYF
few	TRBD1	TRBV4-3	TRBJ1-4	TGCGCCAGCAGCCAAGAGCACAGGGGGAATGAAAAACTGTTTTTT	CASSQEHRGNEKLFF